The 21 T cell receptor beta chains listed next were all sequenced from one sample in a study of cytomegalovirus exposure and HLA in healthy donors. With 60 Vbeta and 13 Jbeta primers, the PCR was carried out. Only in-frame clones appear in the TCRdb table, and some are missing; sequencing was by immunoSEQ multiplex PCR. The data contain about 82,000 clones, around 10% of them singletons. The sample consisted of PBMCs. These receptors came from a man aged 60 to 75 in good health and CMV-seropositive.

This chain uses TRBV30 with TRBJ1-1; 7 nucleotides agree with TRBD1. The CDR3 extends over 14 amino acids. Looked up from germline, CDR1 is GTSNPN and CDR2 is SVGIG (reference sequence). The V and J ends lost 3 bases and 5 bases, in that order; junction bases with no gene match: 9. CDR3 region: CAWRPGRGVTEAFF. CDR3 sequence (DNA): TGTGCCTGGAGACCAGGCAGGGGGGTTACTGAAGCTTTCTTT.

The chain employs TRBV7-9 and TRBJ2-7; TRBD1 matches at 11 bases. This CDR3 comprises 16 residues. The trim removed 3 bases at V and 2 bases at J, leaving 6 bases unmatched. Germline loops: CDR1 SEHNR, CDR2 FQNEAQ (reference sequence). For the CDR3, the DNA is TGTGCCAGCAGCTTTGACCCGGGACAGGGGGCCTACGAGCAGTACTTC. As protein: CASSFDPGQGAYEQYF.

This chain uses TRBV19 with TRBJ1-1, with D unresolved. CDR1 is LNHDA, CDR2 SQIVND, per germline (reference sequence). Trimming shortened V by 7 bases and J by 2 bases, and 5 bases separated the two germline ends. The CDR3 spans 11 residues. CDR3 in amino acids: CASKTNTEAFF. The DNA of the CDR3 is TGTGCCAGTAAGACAAACACTGAAGCTTTCTTT.

This clone came up a few times. J is TRBJ2-7 and V is TRBV30, with a tentative D call TRBD1 (5 bases). Trimming pared 4 bases from V and 6 bases from J, leaving 19 bases between. CDR3 size: 14 residues. Germline lookup yields CDR1 GTSNPN and CDR2 SVGIG (reference sequence). CDR3 in amino acids: CAWTFSGLLREQYF. CDR3 coding DNA: TGTGCCTGGACATTCTCAGGGTTGCTACGCGAGCAGTACTTC.

The chain recombines TRBV30 with TRBJ2-7; 10 bases are a match to TRBD1. Trimming took 2 bases from V and 3 from J; bases not matched to a gene: 7. The CDR3 is made up of 15 amino acids. CDR1 is GTSNPN, CDR2 SVGIG, per germline (reference sequence). CDR3: CAWSSGQGGFYEQYF. The CDR3, as DNA: TGTGCCTGGAGTTCAGGACAGGGGGGTTTCTACGAGCAGTACTTC.

CDR3 bases: TGTGCCAGCAGCTTAACCGGGACTAGCGGGAGGGCGGATGAGCAGTTCTTC. It specifies CASSLTGTSGRADEQFF. The genes are TRBV7-3 and TRBJ2-1; 16 nucleotides line up with TRBD2. J was trimmed by 8 bases and V by 0 bases; bases with no gene match: 4. This CDR3 is built from 17 residues. The germline CDR1 and CDR2 sequences are SGHTA and FQGTGA.

This clone appeared a few times. The chain recombines TRBV18 with TRBJ1-5, with D possibly being TRBD1 (5 bases). CDR3 size: 16 residues. V was shortened by 4 bases and J by 1 base, with 14 bases between the two germline ends. Germline loops: CDR1 KGHSH, CDR2 LQKENI. As DNA, the CDR3 is TGTGCCAGCTCACGTCGGACATCAGGGAGCAATCAGCCCCAGCATTTT. Protein sequence: CASSRRTSGSNQPQHF.

This clone showed up just a few times. V gene TRBV27 combines with J gene TRBJ2-1; 10 nucleotides align to TRBD2. The CDR3 is made up of 14 amino acids. V lost 8 bases and J lost 7; bases outside the gene matches: 8. Germline V gene data show CDR1 as MNHEY and CDR2 as SMNVEV (reference sequence). The CDR3 reads CASDTSGTRNEQFF. CDR3 nucleotides: TGTGCCAGCGATACTAGCGGGACGAGGAATGAGCAGTTCTTC.

This clone was observed a few times. The chain has TRBV10-3 and TRBJ2-5; D ambiguous. The CDR3 consists of 13 residues. Germline CDR1 ENHRY, CDR2 SYGVKD. The germline V and J ends were trimmed by 4 bases and 4 bases, with 10 bases remaining between them. As DNA, the CDR3 is TGTGCCATCAGTGTGTCGGCAGTAGAGACCCAGTACTTC. Translating it yields CAISVSAVETQYF.

The chain recombines TRBV5-1 with TRBJ2-2; a possible D gene is TRBD1 (6 bases). Between the trimmed V and J ends, which lost 4 bases and 0 bases, there was a span of 13 bases. This CDR3 contains 16 residues. CDR1 is SGHRS and CDR2 is YFSETQ in the germline V gene. CDR3 sequence: CASSLRTGSNTGELFF. The CDR3 nucleotides read TGCGCCAGCAGCCTGAGAACAGGGTCGAACACCGGGGAGCTGTTTTTT.

The rearrangement joins TRBV19 to TRBJ2-5, with 11 bases fitting TRBD1. The germline gives CDR1 LNHDA, CDR2 SQIVND (reference sequence). CDR3 size: 14 residues. V lost 7 bases and J lost 1; bases outside the gene matches: 2. The DNA for the CDR3 is TGTGCCAGTACCGGGACAGGGGGCCAAGAGACCCAGTACTTC. Translation gives CASTGTGGQETQYF.

This clone was recorded a few times. CDR3 bases: TGTGCCAATAAGATCCGGGACAGGGGTTCAACTAATGAAAAACTGTTTTTT. Its protein is CANKIRDRGSTNEKLFF. The genes are TRBV19 and TRBJ1-4; 10 bases line up with TRBD1. Germline V CDR1 and CDR2: LNHDA, SQIVND (reference sequence). Unmatched junction bases numbered 11, after V lost 10 bases and J lost 0 bases. This CDR3 region has 17 residues.

The J gene is TRBJ2-5, the V gene TRBV5-1, with 11 bases fitting TRBD2. Germline trimming cut 4 bases from V and 1 base from J; bases unmatched to any gene: 6. CDR1 and CDR2 from the germline V gene are SGHRS and YFSETQ. This CDR3 has 16 amino acids. CDR3 DNA sequence: TGCGCCAGCAGCCCGGAGACTAGCGGGACCCAAGAGACCCAGTACTTC. Protein: CASSPETSGTQETQYF. Filled out from reference TRBV5-1 and TRBJ2-5, the complete variable domain reads KAGVTQTPRYLIKTRGQQVTLSCSPISGHRSVSWYQQTPGQGLQFLFEYFSETQRNKGNFPGRFSGRQFSNSRSEMNVSTLELGDSALYLCASSPETSGTQETQYFGPGTRLLVL.

This clone was observed a handful of times. The chain joins TRBV30 to TRBJ2-7; 7 nucleotides line up with TRBD1. V was pared by 4 bases and J by 6 bases, with 9 bases of the junction left unmatched. Germline CDR1 GTSNPN, CDR2 SVGIG (reference sequence). This CDR3 is 13 amino acids long. The CDR3 is CAWMFPGGSEQYF. DNA for the CDR3: TGTGCCTGGATGTTCCCAGGGGGAAGCGAGCAGTACTTC.

This clone was picked up a small number of times. The rearrangement joins TRBV10-3 to TRBJ2-2, with D perhaps matching TRBD1 (6 bases). The ends were cut back, 4 bases at V and 3 bases at J, with 9 bases in the middle. CDR3 length: 14 residues. Germline loops: CDR1 ENHRY, CDR2 SYGVKD. The CDR3 DNA reads as TGTGCCATCAGTGTCGCAGGGGACACCGGGGAGCTGTTTTTT. Amino acids: CAISVAGDTGELFF.

This clone has just a few counts. V gene TRBV27 combines with J gene TRBJ2-3; 7 positions agree with TRBD2. The ends lost 6 bases at V and 1 base at J; junction bases unmatched: 4. CDR3 length: 14 amino acids. Germline loops: CDR1 MNHEY, CDR2 SMNVEV (reference sequence). The CDR3 loop reads CASRTLAGTDTQYF. CDR3 DNA: TGTGCCAGCAGAACCCTAGCGGGCACAGATACGCAGTATTTT.

The V and J genes are TRBV11-2 and TRBJ2-1; 7 bases are a match to TRBD2. V dropped 5 bases and J dropped 10; count of bases not matched to a gene: 8. Germline lookup yields CDR1 SGHAT and CDR2 FQNNGV. The CDR3 contains 13 residues. The CDR3 sequence is CASSAGPSGEQFF. The CDR3 DNA reads TGTGCCAGCAGCGCCGGTCCTAGCGGCGAGCAGTTCTTC.

V is TRBV5-1 and J is TRBJ2-3; 10 bases are a match to TRBD2. The V gene's germline CDR1 is SGHRS and CDR2 YFSETQ. J was trimmed by 4 bases and V by 0 bases; bases with no gene match: 5. The CDR3 length is 16 residues. The CDR3 DNA reads TGCGCCAGCAGCTTGGAAGGGACTAGCGCTGCAGATACGCAGTATTTT. Its translation is CASSLEGTSAADTQYF.

The chain employs TRBV7-2 and TRBJ2-3; TRBD2 matches 8 bases. The ends lost 2 bases at V and 5 bases at J; junction bases unmatched: 9. The CDR3 consists of 16 residues. Germline V lookup: CDR1 SGHTA, CDR2 FQGNSA. DNA for the CDR3: TGTGCCAGCAGCTTATCGGGGGGGCTAGTCGGAGATACGCAGTATTTT. Translation gives CASSLSGGLVGDTQYF.

This clone was picked up a small number of times. The chain is built from TRBV27 and TRBJ2-7; TRBD2 matches 9 bases. This CDR3 is 15 amino acids long. V gave up 6 bases and J gave up 2 bases; unmatched junction bases: 8. Germline V gives CDR1 MNHEY, CDR2 SMNVEV (reference sequence). The chain's CDR3 is CASRRIIAGAYEQYF. CDR3 DNA sequence: TGTGCCAGCAGAAGAATAATAGCGGGAGCCTACGAGCAGTACTTC.

The gene calls are TRBV6-5 and TRBJ1-2; TRBD1 matches 7 bases. Trimming took 8 bases from V and 8 from J; bases not matched to a gene: 14. The V gene's germline CDR1 is MNHEY and CDR2 SVGAGI. The CDR3 runs 14 residues. CDR3 DNA sequence: TGTGCCAGCCGTCGACAGGGTGTATTCTTGGGCTACACCTTC. Translation: CASRRQGVFLGYTF.